This T cell receptor beta chain was captured by sequencing in a study of blood T cells in healthy people across ages. Broader study findings: Leaving the PBMCs unsorted stopped any conclusive comparison of naive versus antigen-experienced cells.

In each sample, at least 6.5 million PBMCs were isolated. Only a few counts were recorded for this clonotype. Its target is unknown. A read error may account for a junction end that differs from germline. This CDR3 comprises 14 residues. Germline lookup yields CDR1 MNHEY and CDR2 SVGAGI. For the second PCR, which ran for about 6 to 11 cycles, a sample-barcoded 5' primer and a J-beta primer mix were used. All samples gave at least 3 million CDR3-containing paired-end reads. TCRdb re-called the 5' RACE reads through MiXCR, storing one row per CDR3 protein. This sample yields about 1.7 million distinct CDR3 sequences, of which 25% to 30% are seen a single time; about 8% belongs to the top ten.

The sequenced sample was blood. The source of this sequence is a woman between 25 and 40 years old in good health. The V call is TRBV6-5, the J call TRBJ2-5; the D gene is possibly TRBD1 (6 bases). In DNA, the CDR3 is TGTGTCAGCAGTCTGGACAGCTCCCAAGAGACCCAGTACTTC. This gives the protein CVSSLDSSQETQYF.